What follows describes a single T cell receptor beta chain. The clone's antigen remains unknown. Base qualities are not at hand, and no much larger clone is one base apart. In the paper's terms, the time point label means: pretreatment peripheral blood. A total of roughly 30 patients with locally advanced or metastatic urothelial carcinoma, treated at Memorial Sloan Kettering on a trial protocol, made up the cohort. Peripheral blood mononuclear cells were collected from each patient pretreatment and during treatment, giving between 1 and 8 total time points per patient. The Qiagen DNeasy Blood extraction kit was used to purify genomic DNA from total PBMCs and tumor samples. PBMCs were collected pretreatment and during treatment, and were isolated and stored as previously described. CDR1 and CDR2 (SGHTS, YDEGEE) derive from the germline V gene. Deletion took 1 base off V and 4 bases off J, with a span of 2 bases between the germline ends. From the cysteine through the phenylalanine, the CDR3 covers 11 amino acids. CDR3 DNA is the only sequence kept; it has 33 bases, read in frame from the first base.

This sample is part of a study of PD-L1 blockade in urothelial cancer (dated by TCRdb to 2016 to 2017). Context from the whole study: All patients started therapy around 2014 and received atezolizumab 1,200 mg intravenously every 3 weeks. Progression-free survival longer than 6 months counted as durable clinical benefit, and TCR features were additionally tested against both progression-free and overall survival. Blood samples gave a median of about 150,000 T cells and approximately 85,000 unique TCRs, with a median clonality of 0.080. Blood samples were analyzed 3 weeks after the start of treatment (second dose) and 6 weeks after the start of treatment. Durable clinical benefit was achieved by nine patients and was not achieved by 20 patients. Pretreatment tumor samples and matched peripheral blood, collected serially before and after atezolizumab treatment, underwent TCR sequencing. In the same patients who had TCR sequencing, pretreatment tumors also underwent whole exome sequencing and RNA sequencing. Under 30 patients had pretreatment blood TCR-seq, approximately 24 had at least one posttreatment blood collection, and approximately 24 had tumor TCR-seq. The study was an exploratory multi-omic analysis of somatic, immune and clinical correlates of response to PD-L1 blockade with atezolizumab in urothelial cancer. An ECOG performance status of 0 or 1 was recorded for the patients, and 0 to 3 prior chemotherapy regimens had been received by the patients. Twenty-five of 29 patients were identified as males with urothelial cancer of bladder origin, and a prior smoking history was reported by 18 of 29 patients.

Each PCR received spiked-in synthetic TCR analog templates so that absolute template abundance could be estimated from read counts. Using the immunoSEQ assay, TCRbeta CDR3 regions were amplified from genomic DNA with bias-controlled V and J gene primers. Rearranged TCRbeta segments were sequenced at approximately 20X coverage. For the original study's pipeline: Clustering was used to correct sequencing errors, and CDR3s were annotated against IMGT to assign V, D and J genes. Downstream analyses used only productive TCRbeta rearrangements and left out out-of-frame or stop-codon sequences. Clonality was computed as one minus Shannon entropy normalized by the log of the number of unique productive sequences. Fisher's exact test with Benjamini-Hochberg correction, using a cutoff of adjusted p below 0.01, was how clones that differed between time points or between blood and tumor were identified. This is the immuneACCESS table as TCRdb keeps it, with only in-frame sequences that have V and J called. A part of the clones is gone; compared with another copy, unresolved V genes explain less than half, and the rest is unexplained. V and J calls and clone size come straight from that table; D and trimming were deduced from the DNA. The sample profile shows roughly 91,000 clones; approximately 87% of them were found once. Under 15% of the sample belongs to the ten largest clones.

Points the paper makes about the study in general: At 3 weeks after the start of treatment, tumor-associated TCR clones in peripheral blood had expanded more in patients with durable benefit (n ≈ 20, p = 0.022). Improved progression-free and overall survival was found to be associated with pretreatment peripheral blood TCR clonality below the median. Small sample size (n of about 30) and many exploratory analyses mean the results are intended to be hypothesis-generating.

This sequence originates from a man aged 55 to 70 with urothelial cancer. Here the sequenced sample was PBMCs, taken around atezolizumab (anti-PD-L1) treatment. This sequence uses TRBV5-8 and TRBJ2-5; no D gene can be assigned with confidence. The nucleotide sequence is TGTGCCAGCAGCTTGCGAGAGACCCAGTACTTC. Its coded protein is CASSLRETQYF.